This T cell receptor beta chain was sequenced for a study of cytomegalovirus exposure and HLA in healthy donors. On the study more broadly: Of all 360 or so donors who were genotyped, roughly 83% belonged to the Caucasian-associated ancestry cluster. Study-level points and caveats: A later examination showed that TCR association rates differed by HLA locus, with DRB1 most and HLA-C fewest. Across all donors, roughly uniform sequencing depth was an assumption of the presence/absence analyses.

Primers for the PCR totalled 60 Vbeta and 13 Jbeta. Original methodology: Counted up in a later analysis, unique TCR beta chains came to about 83 million, with some 11 million shared. Profiling relied on immunoSEQ multiplex PCR, and the TCRdb table lists in-frame clones only, not all of them. V and J calls and clone size are those listed in that table; D and trimming were worked out from the DNA. Found here are some 210,000 clones, about 72% of them singletons; the top ten hold 3% to 4.5%. In regard to this clone: No antigen is known for it.

The CDR3 contains 14 residues. CDR1 SGHNT and CDR2 YYREEE come from the germline V gene (reference sequence). V was clipped by 2 bases and J by 3 bases; unmatched bases: 3. This sequence joins TRBV5-4 and TRBJ2-3; 7 bases match TRBD1. The sequence derives from a male donor in good health and CMV-seronegative. Sequencing input: PBMCs. This CDR3 is CASSFSTGTDTQYF. The CDR3 DNA reads TGTGCCAGCAGCTTTTCGACAGGGACAGATACGCAGTATTTT.